Each of the 16 T cell receptor beta chains below was sequenced from the same sample in a study of breast tumors, draining lymph nodes, adjacent tissues. TCRdb re-called the multiplex PCR reads through MiXCR, storing one row per CDR3 protein. The table has 20,000 to 25,000 distinct CDR3 sequences, approximately 61% seen once. Sequenced input: tumor-adjacent breast tissue. The source of these receptors is a female donor with breast cancer. Some clones in this sample may be carry-over from other donors' samples.

The rearrangement uses TRBV20-1 and TRBJ2-3, with TRBD2 matching 9 bases. V lost 3 bases, J lost 2 bases, and 9 bases stayed unmatched. Germline values: CDR1 DFQATT, CDR2 SNEGSKA (reference sequence). The CDR3 has 16 amino acids. The CDR3 is CSARDLTSGSTDTQYF. CDR3 sequence (DNA): TGCAGTGCTAGGGATTTGACTAGCGGCTCCACAGATACGCAGTATTTT.

The chain joins TRBV2 to TRBJ1-6; D is possibly TRBD1 (6 bases). Germline V gene data show CDR1 as SNHLY and CDR2 as FYNNEI. CDR3 length: 14 amino acids. The V and J ends lost 5 bases and 10 bases respectively, with 15 bases between them. The CDR3 nucleotides read TGTGCCAGCAGTATAAAGGGGGAAGGATCACCCCTCCACTTT. Translated, it gives CASSIKGEGSPLHF.

This chain uses TRBV5-1 with TRBJ2-3; TRBD1 agrees at 10 bases. The CDR3 extends over 16 amino acids. The ends lost 4 bases at V and 1 base at J; junction bases unmatched: 6. Germline assignment: CDR1 SGHRS and CDR2 YFSETQ. The CDR3 DNA reads TGCGCCAGCAGCCCGGGACAGGGGCAAGGCACAGATACGCAGTATTTT. This gives the protein CASSPGQGQGTDTQYF.

This clonotype was observed many times. V and J are TRBV18 and TRBJ1-4; TRBD1 aligns across 10 bases. There are 18 residues in the CDR3. V shed 0 bases, J shed 2 bases, and the junction held 6 bases outside the gene matches. Germline V gives CDR1 KGHSH, CDR2 LQKENI. In DNA form, the CDR3 reads TGTGCCAGCTCACCACCGCCGGGACAGGGGTGGACTAATGAAAAACTGTTTTTT. Translation: CASSPPPGQGWTNEKLFF.

This clonotype has at least ten counts. With a much larger clone just one base away, this may be a read error. The chain recombines TRBV9 with TRBJ2-7; D remains unclear. Germline V lookup: CDR1 SGDLS, CDR2 YYNGEE. This CDR3 has 14 residues. The DNA of the CDR3 is TGTGCCAGCAGCGTAGATATTACCGCCTACGAGCAGTCCTTC. Amino acid sequence: CASSVDITAYEQSF.

This CDR3 is CASSGLAGNEQFF. In DNA form, the CDR3 reads TGTGCCAGCAGCGGACTAGCGGGCAATGAGCAGTTCTTC. The V call is TRBV7-9, the J call TRBJ2-1; 11 bases align to TRBD2. The V gene end was trimmed by 5 bases and the J gene end by 6 bases; junction bases not matched to a gene: 0. CDR3 size: 13 residues. The germline CDR1 and CDR2 sequences are SEHNR and FQNEAQ (reference sequence).

The DNA of the CDR3 is TGTGCCAGCAGCTTCTCCGAGACCCAGTACTTC. Translated: CASSFSETQYF. The chain links TRBV7-2 to TRBJ2-5; no clear D. Trimming left V 3 bases short and J 5 bases short, with 4 bases between. This CDR3 spans 11 amino acids. Germline CDR1 is SGHTA and CDR2 is FQGNSA.

Relative to its sample, this clonotype is medium-sized (0.01 to 0.1%). V gene TRBV5-1 combines with J gene TRBJ2-5; D remains unclear. Germline V gives CDR1 SGHRS, CDR2 YFSETQ. The length of the CDR3 is 14 residues. The V and J ends lost 0 bases and 5 bases respectively, with 11 bases between them. CDR3 protein: CASSLDPATETQYF. The CDR3 nucleotides read TGCGCCAGCAGCTTGGATCCAGCGACGGAGACCCAGTACTTC. The whole variable domain, filled in from reference TRBV5-1 and TRBJ2-5, reads KAGVTQTPRYLIKTRGQQVTLSCSPISGHRSVSWYQQTPGQGLQFLFEYFSETQRNKGNFPGRFSGRQFSNSRSEMNVSTLELGDSALYLCASSLDPATETQYFGPGTRLLVL.

By share of the sample, this clonotype is medium-sized. This chain uses TRBV6-1 with TRBJ2-7; TRBD1 matches at 11 bases. CDR3 length: 14 residues. Germline assignment: CDR1 MNHNS and CDR2 SASEGT. J gave up 2 bases and V 6 bases, and 3 bases lay outside the gene matches. The CDR3 DNA sequence: TGTGCCAGCAGGGGACAGGGGGTGCCCTACGAGCAGTACTTC. Protein product: CASRGQGVPYEQYF.

Regarding this clonotype: The junction departs from germline at one end; a sequencing error may be responsible. This chain connects TRBV5-1 to TRBJ2-3, with 9 bases identical to TRBD1. CDR1 and CDR2 (germline): SGHRS, YFSETQ. The CDR3 totals 14 residues. CDR3 region: CASGLGTGTDTQYF. The CDR3 DNA reads TGCGCCAGCGGCCTCGGGACAGGGACAGACACGCAGTATTTT.

This clonotype was detected once. V usage is TRBV10-3 and J usage is TRBJ2-3, with 8 bases fitting TRBD2. There are 15 residues in the CDR3. V shed 6 bases, J shed 2 bases, and the junction held 7 bases outside the gene matches. Germline CDR1 is ENHRY and CDR2 is SYGVKD. The DNA of the CDR3 is TGTGCCATCAGGGCTAGCGGGTCCCACACAGATACGCAGTATTTT. It is translated as CAIRASGSHTDTQYF.

This CDR3 reads CASSYGASEQYF. As DNA, the CDR3 is TGCGCCAGCAGCTATGGGGCGAGCGAGCAGTACTTC. This chain uses TRBV5-1 with TRBJ2-7; D possibly corresponds to TRBD1 (5 bases). From germline, CDR1 is SGHRS and CDR2 YFSETQ. The length of the CDR3 is 12 residues. Trimming shortened V by 3 bases and J by 6 bases, and 10 bases separated the two germline ends.

This clonotype rates as large. The rearrangement uses TRBV19 and TRBJ1-6; maybe TRBD1 (5 bases). Germline V gene data show CDR1 as LNHDA and CDR2 as SQIVND (reference sequence). V was shortened by 11 bases and J by 6 bases, with 20 bases between the two germline ends. The CDR3 contains 15 residues. CDR3 DNA: TGTGCCTCCGTAAGCGGGGGGACTGGTAATTCACCCCTCCACTTT. It translates to CASVSGGTGNSPLHF.

The chain links TRBV2 to TRBJ1-2; D is possibly TRBD1 (5 bases). Germline CDR1 reads SNHLY; CDR2 reads FYNNEI. The CDR3 length is 15 residues. Trimming cost V 2 bases and J 4 bases, with 14 bases left between them. The chain's CDR3 is CASSELRGRPYGYTF. CDR3 in DNA: TGTGCCAGCAGTGAATTGAGGGGCCGGCCCTATGGCTACACCTTC.

The chain couples TRBV24-1 to TRBJ1-5; tentative D call: TRBD1 (5 bases). The CDR3 sequence is 14 residues long. V lost 4 bases and J 5 bases, leaving 11 bases between the germline ends. Germline V gives CDR1 KGHDR, CDR2 SFDVKD. CDR3 sequence reads: CATSEAGPYQPQHF. In DNA, the CDR3 is TGTGCCACCAGTGAAGCGGGACCTTATCAGCCCCAGCATTTT.

The rearrangement joins TRBV20-1 to TRBJ2-7; D unclear. The CDR3 spans 12 residues. Germline V gene lookup returns CDR1 DFQATT and CDR2 SNEGSKA (reference sequence). V lost 2 bases, J lost 4 bases, and 9 bases lay in between. CDR3 amino acids: CSARSDGYEQYF. In DNA, the CDR3 is TGCAGTGCTAGATCCGACGGTTACGAGCAGTACTTC.